This is a list of T cell receptor beta chains from one sample in a study of T cell repertoires in urothelial bladder cancer. The assay was immunoSEQ multiplex PCR, and TCRdb's table has in-frame clones only and misses some. This table has about 6,400 clones, about two thirds appearing once. Sample: tumor-infiltrating cells from bladder cancer. The receptor set was obtained from a human donor with urothelial carcinoma. Each CDR3 is given with its conserved first and last residue. The order of the fields is D gene, clone size, J gene, V gene, CDR3 protein. A D gene is named only where the DNA matches it firmly. Where a row states a size, it is once, few, many or the class of an expanded clone; other rows omit it.

D: NA
size: NA
J: TRBJ2-1
V: TRBV6-6
CDR3: CASSYSGGYNEQFF

D: TRBD1
size: NA
J: TRBJ1-6
V: TRBV5-4
CDR3: CASSGTPTGSPSPLHF

D: TRBD1
size: NA
J: TRBJ2-2
V: TRBV2
CDR3: CASSPGTGFGELFF

D: TRBD1
size: NA
J: TRBJ1-3
V: TRBV5-1
CDR3: CASSLDRAGSGNTIYF

D: NA
size: NA
J: TRBJ1-6
V: TRBV29-1
CDR3: CSVAASENSPLHF

D: TRBD2
size: once
J: TRBJ2-5
V: TRBV28
CDR3: CASSLAGGGAVKETQYF

D: NA
size: NA
J: TRBJ2-1
V: TRBV11-2
CDR3: CASSSRVVANEQFF

D: NA
size: NA
J: TRBJ2-1
V: TRBV6-1
CDR3: CASRGSPGYEQFF

D: TRBD2
size: once
J: TRBJ2-1
V: TRBV7-3
CDR3: CASSLSLAGYNEQFF

D: TRBD2
size: NA
J: TRBJ2-3
V: TRBV15
CDR3: CATRSGTASTDTQYF

D: NA
size: NA
J: TRBJ2-1
V: TRBV11-2
CDR3: CASSLSQGYNEQFF

D: NA
size: medium-sized
J: TRBJ1-6
V: TRBV6-1
CDR3: CASSEVKSPLHF

D: NA
size: NA
J: TRBJ2-3
V: TRBV7-9
CDR3: CASSLAAGGTDTQYF

D: NA
size: NA
J: TRBJ2-1
V: TRBV7-3
CDR3: CASAALGGFNEQFF

D: NA
size: medium-sized
J: TRBJ1-1
V: TRBV6-1
CDR3: CASSEERSAFF

D: NA
size: NA
J: TRBJ1-6
V: TRBV5-1
CDR3: CASSLARNSPLHF

D: NA
size: NA
J: TRBJ1-3
V: TRBV28
CDR3: CASIKGGGSGNTIYF

D: NA
size: NA
J: TRBJ1-1
V: TRBV6-6
CDR3: CASSYGDERDTEAFF

D: TRBD1
size: NA
J: TRBJ2-2
V: TRBV11-3
CDR3: CASSLATGTGELFF

D: NA
size: NA
J: TRBJ2-7
V: TRBV28
CDR3: CASSYWSDEQYF

D: NA
size: NA
J: TRBJ1-2
V: TRBV7-2
CDR3: CASSPQVGDYGYTF

D: NA
size: NA
J: TRBJ2-4
V: TRBV2
CDR3: CASSDRELKNIQYF

D: TRBD1
size: NA
J: TRBJ2-3
V: TRBV7-3
CDR3: CASSLTGGPDTQYF

D: NA
size: NA
J: TRBJ1-1
V: TRBV2
CDR3: CASRDSPWAAKNTEAFF

D: NA
size: NA
J: TRBJ1-1
V: TRBV2
CDR3: CASSLSPLLGAFF

D: NA
size: NA
J: TRBJ1-1
V: TRBV7-2
CDR3: CASSLLSSGNTEAFF

D: TRBD1
size: NA
J: TRBJ1-2
V: TRBV6-5
CDR3: CASSVGQGVYGYTF

D: NA
size: few
J: TRBJ2-4
V: TRBV5-5
CDR3: CASSLGHFNIQYF

D: NA
size: large
J: TRBJ2-7
V: TRBV7-8
CDR3: CASSLAQDSTYEQYF

D: NA
size: few
J: TRBJ1-5
V: TRBV6-6
CDR3: CASSPGHSQPQHF

D: TRBD1
size: NA
J: TRBJ1-4
V: TRBV7-2
CDR3: CASSLTANRGTNEKLFF

D: NA
size: NA
J: TRBJ2-3
V: TRBV6-4
CDR3: CASSEQGGSTDTQYF

D: NA
size: few
J: TRBJ2-5
V: TRBV7-2
CDR3: CASSLEWGSRRTQYF

D: NA
size: NA
J: TRBJ1-2
V: TRBV28
CDR3: CASSSARAEGYTF

D: NA
size: NA
J: TRBJ1-6
V: TRBV7-9
CDR3: CASSGGGYNSPLHF

D: TRBD1
size: NA
J: TRBJ1-2
V: TRBV14
CDR3: CASSQLPGQGIDGYTF

D: TRBD1
size: NA
J: TRBJ1-6
V: TRBV5-1
CDR3: CASTPMTGGSPLHF

D: NA
size: NA
J: TRBJ1-1
V: TRBV19
CDR3: CASSSYRQMNTEAFF

D: NA
size: NA
J: TRBJ1-1
V: TRBV7-9
CDR3: CASSFSENTEAFF

D: NA
size: NA
J: TRBJ2-6
V: TRBV5-6
CDR3: CASSTSGANVLTF

D: NA
size: NA
J: TRBJ2-6
V: TRBV5-1
CDR3: CASSPTTGGSSGANVLTF

D: NA
size: once
J: TRBJ2-3
V: TRBV7-2
CDR3: CASSSLASTQYF

D: NA
size: once
J: TRBJ2-7
V: TRBV2
CDR3: CASKSLAAFYEQYF

D: NA
size: once
J: TRBJ2-7
V: TRBV5-1
CDR3: CASSLAKGYEQYF

D: NA
size: NA
J: TRBJ2-2
V: TRBV4-1
CDR3: CASSGRRGELFF

D: NA
size: NA
J: TRBJ2-6
V: TRBV2
CDR3: CASNEGRVSGANVLTF

D: TRBD1
size: NA
J: TRBJ2-5
V: TRBV18
CDR3: CASSPLPMGQGWRETQYF

D: TRBD2
size: once
J: TRBJ2-7
V: TRBV27
CDR3: CASSPLAQTSYEQYF

D: NA
size: NA
J: TRBJ1-5
V: TRBV28
CDR3: CASRTIRGGSNQPQHF

D: NA
size: NA
J: TRBJ2-1
V: TRBV30
CDR3: CAWSVDHEQFF

D: NA
size: NA
J: TRBJ2-6
V: TRBV7-9
CDR3: CASSLAGANVLTF

D: NA
size: NA
J: TRBJ1-1
V: TRBV27
CDR3: CASSSTPATEAFF

D: NA
size: NA
J: TRBJ1-2
V: TRBV19
CDR3: CASTELAGYGYTF

D: NA
size: NA
J: TRBJ2-5
V: TRBV5-6
CDR3: CASSLDGETQYF

D: NA
size: NA
J: TRBJ1-4
V: TRBV7-9
CDR3: CASSLARSGDEKLFF

D: NA
size: NA
J: TRBJ2-1
V: TRBV5-4
CDR3: CASSLYGGSYNEQFF

D: NA
size: few
J: TRBJ2-3
V: TRBV7-9
CDR3: CASSLNPIGNTQYF